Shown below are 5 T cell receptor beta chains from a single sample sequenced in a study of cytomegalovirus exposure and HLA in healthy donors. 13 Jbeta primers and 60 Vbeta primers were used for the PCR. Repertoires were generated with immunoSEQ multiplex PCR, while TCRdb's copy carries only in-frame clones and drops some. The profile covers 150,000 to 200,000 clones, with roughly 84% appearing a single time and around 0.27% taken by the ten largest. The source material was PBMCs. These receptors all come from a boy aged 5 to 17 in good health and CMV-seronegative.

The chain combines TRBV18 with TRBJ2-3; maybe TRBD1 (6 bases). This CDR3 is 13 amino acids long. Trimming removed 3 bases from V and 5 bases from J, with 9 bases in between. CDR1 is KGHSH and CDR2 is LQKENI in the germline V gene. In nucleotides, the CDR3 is TGTGCCAGCTCACCGTTAGGGGGAGATACGCAGTATTTT. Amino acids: CASSPLGGDTQYF.

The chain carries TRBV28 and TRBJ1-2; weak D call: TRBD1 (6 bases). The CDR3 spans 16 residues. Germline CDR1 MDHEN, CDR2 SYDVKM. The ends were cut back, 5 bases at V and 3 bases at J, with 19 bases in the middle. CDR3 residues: CASSRPQGRRDYGYTF. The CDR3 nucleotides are TGTGCCAGCAGTCGACCACAGGGCCGTCGGGACTATGGCTACACCTTC.

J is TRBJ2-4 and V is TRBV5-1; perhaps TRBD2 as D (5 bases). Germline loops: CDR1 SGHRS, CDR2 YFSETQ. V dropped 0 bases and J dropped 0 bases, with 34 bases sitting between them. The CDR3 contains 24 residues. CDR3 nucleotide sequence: TGCGCCAGCAGCTTGGCCGGGTCTGCTTTAGATCGGGGAGCGAAAACCCTAGCCAAAAACATTCAGTACTTC. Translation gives CASSLAGSALDRGAKTLAKNIQYF. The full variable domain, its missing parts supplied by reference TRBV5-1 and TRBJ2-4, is KAGVTQTPRYLIKTRGQQVTLSCSPISGHRSVSWYQQTPGQGLQFLFEYFSETQRNKGNFPGRFSGRQFSNSRSEMNVSTLELGDSALYLCASSLAGSALDRGAKTLAKNIQYFGAGTRLSVL.

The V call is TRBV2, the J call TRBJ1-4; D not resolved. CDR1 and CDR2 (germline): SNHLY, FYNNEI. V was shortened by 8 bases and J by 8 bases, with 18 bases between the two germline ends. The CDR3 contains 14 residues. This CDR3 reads CASAQALYGEKLFF. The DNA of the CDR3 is TGTGCCAGCGCCCAAGCTCTGTACGGGGAAAAACTGTTTTTT.

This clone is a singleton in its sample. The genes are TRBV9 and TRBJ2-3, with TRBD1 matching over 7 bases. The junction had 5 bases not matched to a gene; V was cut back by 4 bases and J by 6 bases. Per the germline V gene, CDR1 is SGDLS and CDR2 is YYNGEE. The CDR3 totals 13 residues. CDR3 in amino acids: CASSWTGSDTQYF. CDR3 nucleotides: TGTGCCAGCAGCTGGACAGGTTCGGATACGCAGTATTTT.